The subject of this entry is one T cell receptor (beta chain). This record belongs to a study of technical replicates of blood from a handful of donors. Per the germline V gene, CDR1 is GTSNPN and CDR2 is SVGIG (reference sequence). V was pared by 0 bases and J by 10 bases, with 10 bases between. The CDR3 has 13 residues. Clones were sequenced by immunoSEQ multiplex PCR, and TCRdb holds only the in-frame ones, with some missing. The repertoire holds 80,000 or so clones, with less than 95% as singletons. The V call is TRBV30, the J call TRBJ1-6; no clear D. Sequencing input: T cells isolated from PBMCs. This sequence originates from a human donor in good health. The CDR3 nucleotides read TGTGCCTGGAGTGTTATGAACTCATCACCCCTCCACTTT. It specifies CAWSVMNSSPLHF.